These T cell receptor beta chains were read from a single sample in a study of neurological immune-mediated disorders. One entry per CDR3 protein, called by TCRdb with MiXCR from the 5' RACE reads. Among 70,000 to 75,000 distinct CDR3 sequences, approximately 13% were seen once, and the ten largest hold approximately 4.6%. The sequenced sample was PBMCs. The receptors originated from a female donor with HTLV-1-associated myelopathy (HAM/TSP). Each CDR3 is given with its conserved first and last residue.

V gene: TRBV4-2; J gene: TRBJ2-4; CDR3 protein: CASSQLMPSGGLWAKNIQYF
V gene: TRBV7-2; J gene: TRBJ1-6; CDR3 protein: CASSLEQRGSSYNSPLHF
V gene: TRBV10-3; J gene: TRBJ1-6; CDR3 protein: CAITELYNSPLHF
V gene: TRBV5-1; J gene: TRBJ1-2; CDR3 protein: CASANDRGGGYTF
V gene: TRBV20-1; J gene: TRBJ2-5; CDR3 protein: CSARVQDRGSWETQYF
V gene: TRBV5-1; J gene: TRBJ2-7; CDR3 protein: CASSLAPSDGYEQYF
V gene: TRBV9; J gene: TRBJ1-1; CDR3 protein: CVSSAGRGNTEAFF
V gene: TRBV7-2; J gene: TRBJ2-7; CDR3 protein: CASSYRGAYEQYF
V gene: TRBV12-3/TRBV12-4; J gene: TRBJ2-3; CDR3 protein: CASRPGTTDTQYF
V gene: TRBV7-8; J gene: TRBJ2-5; CDR3 protein: CANSLIAGGQETQYF
V gene: TRBV6-1; J gene: TRBJ1-1; CDR3 protein: CASTRTGSKNTEAFF
V gene: TRBV4-1; J gene: TRBJ2-3; CDR3 protein: CASSQDPGQGLHDTQYF
V gene: TRBV27; J gene: TRBJ1-2; CDR3 protein: CASGPRGANYGYTF
V gene: TRBV7-2; J gene: TRBJ2-7; CDR3 protein: CASSLGAGVTEQYF
V gene: TRBV28; J gene: TRBJ1-1; CDR3 protein: CASSLCRREGFVDTEAFF
V gene: TRBV20-1; J gene: TRBJ2-7; CDR3 protein: CSATGSYEQYF
V gene: TRBV20-1; J gene: TRBJ2-3; CDR3 protein: CSASLGKTQYF
V gene: TRBV27; J gene: TRBJ1-5; CDR3 protein: CASSLSMTGGNQPQHF
V gene: TRBV9; J gene: TRBJ2-1; CDR3 protein: CASSEPTFSQGNEQFF
V gene: TRBV24-1; J gene: TRBJ2-6; CDR3 protein: CATSDQRSSGANVLTF
V gene: TRBV7-2; J gene: TRBJ1-4; CDR3 protein: CASSLVGPGAGEKLFF
V gene: TRBV7-8; J gene: TRBJ2-5; CDR3 protein: CASSQTNSQETQYF
V gene: TRBV19; J gene: TRBJ2-7; CDR3 protein: CASSIQGTTYEQYF
V gene: TRBV12-3/TRBV12-4; J gene: TRBJ1-1; CDR3 protein: CASSKGAWANTEAFF
V gene: TRBV7-2; J gene: TRBJ2-1; CDR3 protein: CASSQTSGRYEQFF
V gene: TRBV12-3/TRBV12-4; J gene: TRBJ2-7; CDR3 protein: CATRLESEQYF
V gene: TRBV30; J gene: TRBJ2-1; CDR3 protein: CAGKGRGGGDNEQFF
V gene: TRBV27; J gene: TRBJ2-2; CDR3 protein: CASSFLAGVPTGELFF
V gene: TRBV20-1; J gene: TRBJ2-1; CDR3 protein: CSAGPAGGGFEFF
V gene: TRBV28; J gene: TRBJ1-4; CDR3 protein: CASKTGSGSEKLFF
V gene: TRBV20-1; J gene: TRBJ2-5; CDR3 protein: CSARGTRGLETQYF
V gene: TRBV7-6; J gene: TRBJ2-5; CDR3 protein: CASSSPGGGGETQYF
V gene: TRBV7-2; J gene: TRBJ2-5; CDR3 protein: CASSQLGLQETQYF
V gene: TRBV5-5; J gene: TRBJ2-7; CDR3 protein: CASSLGTGNFYEQYF
V gene: TRBV28; J gene: TRBJ2-2; CDR3 protein: CASSLASGGFAGELFF
V gene: TRBV20-1; J gene: TRBJ2-1; CDR3 protein: CSARGVSSYNEQFF
V gene: TRBV5-4; J gene: TRBJ2-2; CDR3 protein: CASSYRLADRPGELFF
V gene: TRBV6-5; J gene: TRBJ2-2; CDR3 protein: CASSYPTGELFF
V gene: TRBV5-1; J gene: TRBJ2-2; CDR3 protein: CASSFRQQPTGELFF
V gene: TRBV18; J gene: TRBJ2-3; CDR3 protein: CASSPPGGDFDTQYF
V gene: TRBV7-2; J gene: TRBJ2-7; CDR3 protein: CASSPSYEQYF
V gene: TRBV29-1; J gene: TRBJ2-5; CDR3 protein: CSVDRNAGLQYF
V gene: TRBV2; J gene: TRBJ1-1; CDR3 protein: CASSDKGMNTEAFF
V gene: TRBV7-2; J gene: TRBJ2-3; CDR3 protein: CASKNVGGGTDTQYF
V gene: TRBV10-3; J gene: TRBJ2-3; CDR3 protein: CAITQDRATDTQYF
V gene: TRBV10-3; J gene: TRBJ2-1; CDR3 protein: CAISELGTAFNEQFF
V gene: TRBV10-1; J gene: TRBJ1-1; CDR3 protein: CASSDRRVGSTEAFF
V gene: TRBV5-1; J gene: TRBJ1-1; CDR3 protein: CASSEGTGIMNTEAFF
V gene: TRBV7-7; J gene: TRBJ2-1; CDR3 protein: CAGPSGASGDNEQFF
V gene: TRBV20-1; J gene: TRBJ2-1; CDR3 protein: CSARALAGGAYNEQFF
V gene: TRBV4-2; J gene: TRBJ2-7; CDR3 protein: CASSRSAGGPYEQYF
V gene: TRBV7-9; J gene: TRBJ2-3; CDR3 protein: CASSSRGPDTQYF
V gene: TRBV20-1; J gene: TRBJ2-1; CDR3 protein: CSVPGLADNEQFF
V gene: TRBV7-9; J gene: TRBJ2-7; CDR3 protein: CASRRGQTYEQYF
V gene: TRBV5-1; J gene: TRBJ2-7; CDR3 protein: CASSSFGQMSYEQYF
V gene: TRBV5-1; J gene: TRBJ2-1; CDR3 protein: CASSLGQGRYNEQFF
V gene: TRBV2; J gene: TRBJ1-1; CDR3 protein: CATEQGRSGTEAFF
V gene: TRBV5-5; J gene: TRBJ1-1; CDR3 protein: CASSLEIGKGTEAFF
V gene: TRBV3-1; J gene: TRBJ2-6; CDR3 protein: CASSPTQGSGANVLTF